This T cell receptor (beta chain) was recorded in a study of CD8 T cells in Susac syndrome. Losses at the gene ends were 0 bases for V and 7 bases for J; bases not matched to a gene: 13. The CDR3 length is 17 residues. CDR1 and CDR2 (germline): SQVTM, ANQGSEA. The multiple sclerosis controls comprised treatment-naive patients whose relapsing-remitting disease was stable or active. Random-hexamer reverse transcription was applied to about 0.45 to 1 ug RNA. An immunoSEQ multiplex PCR amplified TCR beta CDR3 over 54 Vbeta and 13 Jbeta. A single record per CDR3 protein comes from TCRdb applying MiXCR to the immunoSEQ multiplex PCR reads. The sample has 140,000 to 150,000 distinct CDR3 sequences, about 95% seen once.

Sequencing used CD4+ T cells from PBMCs. V is TRBV29-1 and J is TRBJ1-2; 11 bases align to TRBD1. This TCR was recovered from a human donor with multiple sclerosis. The CDR3 loop is CSVEEYGPEDRGPGYTF. CDR3 nucleotide sequence: TGCAGCGTTGAAGAATACGGGCCCGAGGACAGGGGGCCTGGCTACACCTTC.